This entry concerns a single T cell receptor beta chain. There is no known antigen for this receptor. No base qualities exist here, and no much larger clone lies one base off it. These data are taken from a study of graft-versus-host responses after intestinal transplantation (dated by TCRdb to the early 2020s). Background on the whole study: Recipients received multivisceral, liver-intestinal, or isolated intestinal transplants. Anti-thymocyte globulin induction was given to all recipients, followed by maintenance tacrolimus and steroids for 3 to 4 years. Graft-versus-host and host-versus-graft alloreactive T cell clones were tracked in the graft, circulation and bone marrow after intestinal transplantation using bulk TCR-beta CDR3 sequencing. To identify alloreactive clones, pre-transplant mixed lymphocyte reaction products were sequenced and compared with unstimulated pre-transplant donor and recipient T cells. A cohort of 20 to 25 intestinal transplant recipients, including one retransplant, was enrolled, and 3 patients lacking pretransplant specimens were excluded. Donor T cell macrochimerism was defined as a peak of at least 4% donor T cells among recipient peripheral blood mononuclear cells. Instead of going to the commercial service, samples from a few later patients were sequenced in-house on an Illumina MiSeq and processed with MiXCR. The full study reports these points: GvH clones were detected in recipient bone marrow, and some appeared earlier in ileal mucosa or blood, consistent with an intestinal mucosal origin. The relatively low number and heterogeneity of intestinal transplant patients limited the conclusions. In patients with donor T cell macrochimerism, the allografts had high GvH to HvG T cell clonal ratios. Early after transplant, declines in HvG clones were associated with peak levels of circulating GvH clones.

Including the terminal cysteine and phenylalanine, the CDR3 comprises 13 residues. Only CDR3 DNA is held: 39 bases, read in frame from base 1. V and J are truncated by 6 bases and 1 base respectively, leaving an intervening sequence of 10 bases. For CDR1 and CDR2, the germline V gene (reference sequence) lists SEHNR and FQNEAQ. Libraries were constructed by the immunoSEQ multiplex PCR assay. In most patients, genomic DNA was isolated using the Qiagen DNeasy Blood and Tissue Kit and sent frozen to Adaptive Biotechnologies for TCR sequencing. For most patients, high-throughput TCR-beta CDR3 sequencing of genomic DNA was performed by Adaptive Biotechnologies. Per the authors' processing: Adaptive's ImmunoSEQ software supplied the TCR sequencing data for 15 to 20 patients, while MiXCR and VDJtools were used to process a few other patients. To correct CD4 versus CD8 sorting errors, sequences present in both subsets at a frequency ratio below 5:1 were removed. CDR3 nucleotide sequences shared between donor and recipient were removed because the origin of such sequences could not be assigned. To count as alloreactive, a clone needed at least 2-fold expansion over unstimulated cells and a minimum CFSE-low frequency of 0.002% (template counts) or 0.001% (read counts). Mappable clones were those detected in sequenced pre-transplant spleen, lymph node, or MLR CFSE-low populations of the donor or recipient. Cumulative frequency of alloreactive clones was calculated as a percentage of all sequences weighted by copy number. The table was pulled from immuneACCESS by TCRdb, which kept in-frame rearrangements only. Such tables lose some clones; where checked, under half of the loss comes from unresolved V genes, and the rest has no known cause. That table gives V, J and clone size, and the DNA gave D and trimming. Counted in this sample were more than 65,000 clones; less than 95% of them appeared once. Roughly 0.36% of the sample is held by the ten biggest clonotypes.

According to the study, the label for this sample's time point signals: cells obtained before transplantation from donor or recipient. CD3+CD4+ and CD3+CD8+ populations were FACS-sorted from unstimulated pre-transplant donor and recipient cells taken from spleen or lymph nodes. This TCR was sampled from a human donor who was the organ donor for an intestinal transplant. The chain employs TRBV7-9 and TRBJ2-7; the D gene identity is not certain. Source: unstimulated CD8+ T cells sorted from spleen or lymph node cells, taken before transplant. The nucleotide sequence is given as TGTGCCAGCAGTCAAACATCTTCCTACGAGCAGTACTTC. Its product reads: CASSQTSSYEQYF.